What follows is one T cell receptor (beta chain) and its context. This entry belongs to a study of blood T cell repertoires in COVID-19. Overall study context: The United States, Italy and Spain provided the acute and convalescent COVID-19 samples. T cells, B-cell-depleted T cells, or PBMCs provided the cDNA or gDNA that served as material.

In the source study's methods: Amplification with reference gene primers provided the estimates of nucleated cell counts. Data came from immunoSEQ multiplex PCR; TCRdb stores just in-frame clones and leaves some out. V and J calls plus clone size are reproduced from that table; the DNA served to infer D and trimming. The sample shows around 100,000 clones, less than 90% of them seen only once. The CDR3 contains 14 residues. Germline CDR1 and CDR2: SGDLS and YYNGEE. Trimming took off 0 bases at V and 5 bases at J, with 11 bases between the two ends. This sequence was found in a man younger than 40 in a cohort sampled during active COVID-19. V gene TRBV9 combines with J gene TRBJ1-2; possibly TRBD1 for D (6 bases). Sequencing was done on a sample of peripheral blood. This CDR3 is CASSVDSQGYGYTF. In DNA, the CDR3 is TGTGCCAGCAGCGTAGATAGTCAGGGGTATGGCTACACCTTC.